Below, 30 T cell receptor beta chains from the same sample are listed, as sequenced in a study of blood T cells in healthy people across ages (dated by TCRdb to the mid-2010s). Libraries were constructed by 5' RACE. This sample was sequenced with an Illumina HiSeq 2500. A second roughly 7 to 12 cycle PCR used a sample-barcoded 5' primer and a J-beta primer mix. TCRdb applied fastp at Q25 and MiXCR to the public reads, then kept only in-frame beta chains. Merged by CDR3 protein, the rows form single entries marked with the most common genes and DNA. Present in this sample are some 900,000 distinct CDR3 sequences, 40% to 60% of which were seen just once. The ten largest clones represent roughly 12% of the sample. Material for sequencing was blood. The receptors here all came from a young man in good health.

This clonotype was found a few times. The CDR3 loop reads CATSDDTFTDTQYF. CDR3 bases: TGTGCCACCAGTGATGACACTTTCACAGATACGCAGTATTTT. The chain has TRBV24-1 and TRBJ2-3; no clear D gene. V was cut by 3 bases and J by 2 bases, with 8 bases left in between. Germline V gene sequence: CDR1 KGHDR, CDR2 SFDVKD. This CDR3 has 14 amino acids.

V is TRBV4-2 and J is TRBJ1-1; D is unclear. Trimming took 4 bases from V and 1 from J, leaving 16 bases between them. Germline values: CDR1 LGHNA, CDR2 YNFKEQ. The CDR3 consists of 16 residues. For the CDR3, the DNA is TGTGCCAGCAGCCGGGCGGAGGGCACTGCGAACACTGAAGCTTTCTTT. Its translation: CASSRAEGTANTEAFF.

Turning to this clonotype: The junction departs from the called germline gene at one end, perhaps through a read error. The rearrangement links TRBV3-1 to TRBJ1-2, with D maybe TRBD1 (5 bases). CDR1 LGHDT and CDR2 YNNKEL come from the germline V gene (reference sequence). CDR3 size: 12 residues. DNA of the CDR3: TGTGCCAGTAGCCAAGCGGGGGTCGGCTACACCTTC. It translates to CASSQAGVGYTF.

The rearrangement uses TRBV14 and TRBJ2-7; perhaps D is TRBD1 or TRBD2 (5 bases each). V lost 4 bases to trimming and J lost 3 bases, with 10 bases between them. The CDR3 runs to 13 residues. CDR1 is SGHDN, CDR2 FVKESK, per germline. CDR3 bases: TGTGCCAGCAGCCGCCGGGACGGCTACGAGCAGTACTTC. Translation: CASSRRDGYEQYF.

The rearrangement links TRBV20-1 to TRBJ2-5; D uncertain. From germline, CDR1 is DFQATT and CDR2 SNEGSKA (reference sequence). The ends were cut back, 4 bases at V and 5 bases at J, with 11 bases in the middle. The CDR3 length is 12 residues. The CDR3 DNA is TGCAGTGCTATAGCTCCTAGGGAGACCCAGTACTTC. Translating it yields CSAIAPRETQYF.

J is TRBJ2-7 and V is TRBV5-1; 8 positions match TRBD1. The CDR3 contains 14 residues. Germline CDR1 is SGHRS and CDR2 is YFSETQ. The V gene end was trimmed by 3 bases and the J gene end by 5 bases; junction bases not matched to a gene: 7. The CDR3: CASSYRGTGNEQYF. The CDR3 region has the DNA TGCGCCAGCAGCTACAGGGGGACTGGGAACGAGCAGTACTTC.

The J gene is TRBJ2-7, the V gene TRBV14, with TRBD1 identical over 7 bases. There are 14 residues in the CDR3. The germline gives CDR1 SGHDN, CDR2 FVKESK. V was pared by 3 bases and J by 3 bases, with 5 bases of the junction left unmatched. The CDR3 DNA reads TGTGCCAGCAGCCAGGGACAGACAATCTACGAGCAGTACTTC. Translation gives CASSQGQTIYEQYF.

This clonotype was picked up a small number of times. The chain couples TRBV7-2 to TRBJ2-5; TRBD1 matches 8 bases. The DNA end is a closer match to TRBJ2-7, so the J assignment may be wrong. The germline V gene encodes CDR1 SGHTA and CDR2 FQGNSA. CDR3 length equals 14 residues. The CDR3 is CASSPTRTGLEQYF. CDR3 sequence (DNA): TGTGCCAGCAGCCCAACCCGGACAGGGCTCGAGCAGTACTTC.

J is TRBJ1-5 and V is TRBV7-8; D not resolved. From germline, CDR1 is SGHVS and CDR2 FQNEAQ. CDR3 length: 14 amino acids. The germline V and J ends were trimmed by 2 bases and 3 bases, with 8 bases remaining between them. In DNA form, the CDR3 reads TGTGCCAGCAGCTTAAGACAAGTCAATCAGCCCCAGCATTTT. Its protein product is CASSLRQVNQPQHF.

This clonotype was counted between two and nine times. The V call is TRBV4-2, the J call TRBJ2-1; no definite D call. Trimming stripped 0 bases from V and 4 bases from J, with 10 bases between. The germline gives CDR1 LGHNA, CDR2 YNFKEQ. The length of the CDR3 is 15 residues. The CDR3 DNA is TGTGCCAGCAGCCAAGACCGGGCCACGTACAATGAGCAGTTCTTC. It translates to CASSQDRATYNEQFF.

V is TRBV11-2 and J is TRBJ2-5; D perhaps matches TRBD2 (6 bases). The V end lost 1 base, the J end lost 0 bases, and 15 bases lay between the germline ends. CDR1 SGHAT and CDR2 FQNNGV come from the germline V gene. This CDR3 contains 17 residues. CDR3 amino acids: CASSLGESSVYQETQYF. CDR3 sequence (DNA): TGTGCCAGCAGCTTAGGGGAGTCTAGCGTGTACCAAGAGACCCAGTACTTC.

V is TRBV4-3 and J is TRBJ2-1; 10 bases align to TRBD2. The length of the CDR3 is 16 residues. The trim removed 0 bases at V and 7 bases at J, leaving 6 bases unmatched. Per germline, CDR1 LGHNA and CDR2 YSLEER. The CDR3 region is CASSQEFSGGQNEQFF. The CDR3 DNA reads as TGCGCCAGCAGCCAAGAATTTAGCGGGGGGCAGAATGAGCAGTTCTTC.

The chain employs TRBV6-1 and TRBJ2-3; perhaps TRBD2 as D (6 bases). Per germline, CDR1 MNHNS and CDR2 SASEGT. Trimming shortened V by 4 bases and J by 2 bases, and 13 bases separated the two germline ends. The CDR3 spans 15 residues. In DNA, the CDR3 is TGTGCCAGCAGTGGAAGGACTACATTCACAGATACGCAGTATTTT. Translating it yields CASSGRTTFTDTQYF.

The chain links TRBV20-1 to TRBJ2-3; D may be TRBD1 or TRBD2 (5 bases each). Trimming took 3 bases from V and 4 from J, leaving 17 bases between them. Germline V lookup: CDR1 DFQATT, CDR2 SNEGSKA (reference sequence). The CDR3 length is 15 residues. This CDR3 reads CSASRDQVEADTQYF. CDR3 nucleotide sequence: TGCAGTGCTAGTCGGGACCAGGTCGAGGCAGATACGCAGTATTTT.

This clonotype is a singleton in its sample. The genes are TRBV3-1 and TRBJ2-2; weak D call: TRBD2 (5 bases). The germline gives CDR1 LGHDT, CDR2 YNNKEL (reference sequence). V was cut by 4 bases and J by 0 bases, with 9 bases left in between. This CDR3 is 15 amino acids long. DNA of the CDR3: TGTGCCAGCAGCCGAGGGTCCGCGAACACCGGGGAGCTGTTTTTT. It translates to CASSRGSANTGELFF.

This clonotype has a handful of counts. The genes are TRBV6-5 and TRBJ2-3; D is possibly TRBD2 (6 bases). V was shortened by 6 bases and J by 2 bases, with 15 bases between the two germline ends. Per the germline V gene, CDR1 is MNHEY and CDR2 is SVGAGI. This CDR3 comprises 15 residues. The CDR3 nucleotides read TGTGCCAGCAGGCCTTTGGGCGGGGACACAGATACGCAGTATTTT. This codes for CASRPLGGDTDTQYF.

In its sample, this clonotype was seen a few times. The chain joins TRBV2 to TRBJ2-5, with 7 bases fitting TRBD1. The germline V gene encodes CDR1 SNHLY and CDR2 FYNNEI. The CDR3 extends over 14 amino acids. V lost 7 bases and J lost 5; bases outside the gene matches: 10. Here the CDR3 DNA reads TGTGCCAGCACCAATGCTCAGGGGGAGGAGACCCAGTACTTC. Its translation is CASTNAQGEETQYF.

This clonotype was detected only a few times. This chain connects TRBV6-1 to TRBJ1-6, with TRBD1 matching over 10 bases. This CDR3 has 17 amino acids. Germline-derived CDR1 and CDR2 are MNHNS and SASEGT. Trimming removed 3 bases from V and 5 bases from J; junction bases left unmatched: 7. In DNA form, the CDR3 reads TGTGCCAGCAGTGACCCCGGGACAGGGGACCATAATTCACCCCTCCACTTT. This translates into CASSDPGTGDHNSPLHF.

The rearrangement links TRBV29-1 to TRBJ2-4, with TRBD1 matching 7 bases. Germline values: CDR1 SQVTM, CDR2 ANQGSEA. CDR3 size: 14 residues. V was clipped by 2 bases and J by 2 bases; unmatched bases: 3. CDR3 DNA: TGCAGCGTTGAACTGACAGGGACCAAAAACATTCAGTACTTC. It codes for CSVELTGTKNIQYF. Complete variable domain (other parts from reference TRBV29-1 and TRBJ2-4): SAVISQKPSRDICQRGTSLTIQCQVDSQVTMMFWYRQQPGQSLTLIATANQGSEATYESGFVIDKFPISRPNLTFSTLTVSNMSPEDSSIYLCSVELTGTKNIQYFGAGTRLSVL.

The chain carries TRBV19 and TRBJ2-3, with D possibly TRBD2 on 5 matching bases. The V end lost 4 bases, the J end lost 6 bases, and 20 bases lay between the germline ends. This CDR3 is built from 16 residues. Germline V gives CDR1 LNHDA, CDR2 SQIVND (reference sequence). CDR3 DNA: TGTGCCAGTAGTAGCCGACCGACTAACGGGGTGGATACGCAGTATTTT. It is translated as CASSSRPTNGVDTQYF.

On this clonotype itself: One end of the junction is discordant with germline, which a read error may explain. The chain carries TRBV4-2 and TRBJ2-1, with D perhaps TRBD1 (6 bases). This CDR3 contains 15 residues. Germline loops: CDR1 LGHNA, CDR2 YNFKEQ. The CDR3 sequence: CASSQDRGPYSEQFF. In DNA form, the CDR3 reads TGTGCCAGCAGCCAAGACAGGGGCCCCTACAGTGAGCAGTTCTTC.

The CDR3 coding sequence is TGCGCCAGCAGCCACGTTGGGACAGGCTTCGAGGTCACAGATACGCAGTATTTT. Encoded protein: CASSHVGTGFEVTDTQYF. The rearrangement uses TRBV4-1 and TRBJ2-3, with 8 nucleotides matching TRBD1. V trimming: 3 bases; J trimming: 2 bases; junction bases outside the gene matches: 13. CDR1 is MGHRA, CDR2 YSYEKL, per germline. This CDR3 has 18 amino acids.

The chain has TRBV6-2 or TRBV6-3 and TRBJ2-5, with TRBD2 identical over 8 bases. Germline V gene lookup returns CDR1 MNHEY and CDR2 SVGEGT. Trimming at V came to 5 bases and at J to 11 bases, leaving 19 bases not matched to a gene. This CDR3 is built from 16 residues. The CDR3 loop is CASSDHFSGADNEQYF. In DNA form, the CDR3 reads TGTGCCAGCAGTGACCATTTTAGCGGGGCCGACAATGAGCAGTACTTC.

The chain recombines TRBV6-2 or TRBV6-3 with TRBJ2-5; D may be TRBD1 or TRBD2 (5 bases each). The CDR3 is made up of 15 amino acids. Trimming removed 7 bases from V and 5 bases from J, with 20 bases in between. CDR1 is MNHEY and CDR2 is SVGEGT in the germline V gene. The CDR3: CASKNGDRWGETQYF. For the CDR3, the DNA is TGTGCCAGCAAAAATGGTGATCGATGGGGGGAGACCCAGTACTTC.

This clonotype appeared a single time. J is TRBJ2-1 and V is TRBV28, with D possibly TRBD1 on 6 matching bases. There are 15 residues in the CDR3. Germline-derived CDR1 and CDR2 are MDHEN and SYDVKM. V was shortened by 5 bases and J by 0 bases, with 11 bases between the two germline ends. CDR3 in DNA: TGTGCCAGCAGTATTGACAGGAGCTCCTACAATGAGCAGTTCTTC. Translation gives CASSIDRSSYNEQFF.

There are a few counts of this clonotype. This chain links TRBV6-2 or TRBV6-3 with TRBJ2-7; 12 bases align to TRBD2. Trimming took 6 bases from V and 1 from J; bases not matched to a gene: 7. The CDR3 consists of 16 residues. Germline CDR1 is MNHEY and CDR2 is SVGEGT. The CDR3 spells CASRKTSGGQSYEQYF. The DNA for the CDR3 is TGTGCCAGCAGGAAGACTAGCGGGGGCCAGTCCTACGAGCAGTACTTC.

Regarding this clonotype: Since the CDR3 does not end with the conserved phenylalanine or tryptophan, this likely comes from a read error. The CDR3 nucleotides read TGCGCCAGCAGCACCTGGACAGGCGACTACGAGCAGTACATC. Translation: CASSTWTGDYEQYI. The chain recombines TRBV5-1 with TRBJ2-7; TRBD1 matches at 7 bases. The CDR3 length is 14 residues. The germline V gene encodes CDR1 SGHRS and CDR2 YFSETQ. V gave up 4 bases and J gave up 3 bases; unmatched junction bases: 7.

The J gene is TRBJ2-2, the V gene TRBV27, with D uncertain. Germline V gives CDR1 MNHEY, CDR2 SMNVEV (reference sequence). The ends were cut back, 4 bases at V and 5 bases at J, with 5 bases in the middle. The CDR3 runs 12 residues. The CDR3 protein is CASSSATGELFF. The DNA for the CDR3 is TGTGCCAGCAGTTCGGCTACCGGGGAGCTGTTTTTT.

This CDR3 reads CSVEDSGEKLFF. The CDR3 DNA reads as TGCAGCGTTGAAGATTCGGGGGAAAAACTGTTTTTT. The chain is built from TRBV29-1 and TRBJ1-4, with D unresolved. Germline V gene data show CDR1 as SQVTM and CDR2 as ANQGSEA. The V gene lost 0 bases and the J gene lost 8 bases, with 7 bases spanning the gap. The CDR3 contains 12 residues.

This rearrangement joins TRBV4-1 to TRBJ1-5, with a tentative D call TRBD1 (6 bases). Trimming took off 1 base at V and 4 bases at J, with 11 bases between the two ends. The germline V gene encodes CDR1 MGHRA and CDR2 YSYEKL. This CDR3 has 15 amino acids. The chain's CDR3 is CASSQARGPNQPQHF. The CDR3 DNA follows: TGCGCCAGCAGCCAAGCCAGGGGCCCGAATCAGCCCCAGCATTTT.